The rows below give T cell receptor beta chains drawn from one sample of a study of T cell responses to AZD1222 COVID-19 vaccine. Profiled with immunoSEQ multiplex PCR; TCRdb holds only in-frame clones, not every one. Here the sample spans tens of thousands of clones, about 87% being singletons. Sequences were derived from peripheral blood, sampled on day 0 of AZD1222 vaccination. These receptors were taken from an adult in good health. The CDR3 runs from the conserved cysteine through the conserved F or W. The D gene is left open where the match is weak.

V gene: TRBV7-2; CDR3 length: 15; D gene: NA; CDR3 protein: CASSLAPSPGYEQYF
V gene: TRBV7-8; CDR3 length: 12; D gene: NA; CDR3 protein: CASSPYGSPLHF
V gene: TRBV4-2; CDR3 length: 14; D gene: NA; CDR3 protein: CASSSVGPGNTIYF
V gene: TRBV5-1; CDR3 length: 14; D gene: NA; CDR3 protein: CASSLAVRNTEAFF
V gene: TRBV2; CDR3 length: 13; D gene: TRBD1; CDR3 protein: CARQGVPNYGYTF
V gene: TRBV12-5; CDR3 length: 12; D gene: NA; CDR3 protein: CASGLGPTEAFF
V gene: TRBV11-2; CDR3 length: 16; D gene: NA; CDR3 protein: CASSLDGSTSSETQYF
V gene: TRBV18; CDR3 length: 15; D gene: NA; CDR3 protein: CASSPPTGPQDTQYF
V gene: TRBV2; CDR3 length: 15; D gene: NA; CDR3 protein: CASSDFAVSSYEQYF
V gene: TRBV7-3; CDR3 length: 14; D gene: NA; CDR3 protein: CASSSGLRTDTQYF
V gene: TRBV7-6; CDR3 length: 14; D gene: NA; CDR3 protein: CASSVEGAPYEQYF
V gene: TRBV2; CDR3 length: 15; D gene: TRBD1; CDR3 protein: CASKRQGLENTEAFF
V gene: TRBV6-2/TRBV6-3; CDR3 length: 16; D gene: NA; CDR3 protein: CASSHQEVVYSYEQYF
V gene: TRBV3-1/TRBV3-2; CDR3 length: 16; D gene: TRBD1; CDR3 protein: CASSPYTGQASYGYTF
V gene: TRBV30; CDR3 length: 13; D gene: NA; CDR3 protein: CAWSLQGNTEAFF
V gene: TRBV18; CDR3 length: 15; D gene: TRBD1; CDR3 protein: CASSANQGATDTQYF
V gene: TRBV7-8; CDR3 length: 16; D gene: TRBD1; CDR3 protein: CASTSPGGISYNEQFF
V gene: TRBV7-2; CDR3 length: 15; D gene: TRBD2; CDR3 protein: CASSLAASGSHEQYF
V gene: TRBV12-3/TRBV12-4; CDR3 length: 12; D gene: NA; CDR3 protein: CASSFSQNEQYF
V gene: TRBV7-8; CDR3 length: 15; D gene: TRBD2; CDR3 protein: CASSLGGRFYNEQFF
V gene: TRBV11-2; CDR3 length: 16; D gene: TRBD2; CDR3 protein: CASSLVSGGNSYEQYF
V gene: TRBV11-2; CDR3 length: 11; D gene: NA; CDR3 protein: CASVQGSIQYF